This TCR beta chain was retrieved from a study of CD8 T cells in ankylosing spondylitis. General study points: Reportedly, significant enrichment of disease-linked clones occurred in matched ankylosing spondylitis synovial fluid. Several of the motif variants were reported before in synovial fluid and blood from reactive arthritis.

Quantitative 5'-RACE with molecular barcodes produced the TCR beta libraries. TCRdb analysed the 5' RACE reads with MiXCR anew, one entry per CDR3 protein. Of about 130,000 distinct CDR3 sequences in the sample, 9.5% to 12% were seen once. About this clonotype itself: Its specificity is unknown.

Germline CDR1 and CDR2: SEHNR and FQNEAQ (reference sequence). With 0 bases clipped from V and 7 bases from J, the junction kept 1 base outside the gene matches. The CDR3 has 13 amino acids. The chain has TRBV7-9 and TRBJ2-3, with TRBD2 identical over 7 bases. The source is a female donor with ankylosing spondylitis or in good health (not recorded which). Sequencing input: blood, either unsorted or a sorted T cell fraction (not recorded which). DNA of the CDR3: TGTGCCAGCAGCTTAGCGGGAGGGAATACGCAGTATTTT. This gives the protein CASSLAGGNTQYF. Variable domain in full (rest from reference TRBV7-9 and TRBJ2-3): DTGVSQNPRHKITKRGQNVTFRCDPISEHNRLYWYRQTLGQGPEFLTYFQNEAQLEKSRLLSDRFSAERPKGSFSTLEIQRTEQGDSAMYLCASSLAGGNTQYFGPGTRLTVL.